This T cell receptor beta chain was captured by sequencing in a study of T-cell reconstitution after alpha-beta-depleted transplantation in children. Whole-study findings and limits: Alpha-beta T cells present about two months after transplant were reported to originate from several hundred expanded graft clones. T-cell counts and diversity were attributed mostly to newly produced T cells one year after transplant. The study traced high day-60 TCRbeta diversity in some patients to surviving recipient T cells and thymic progenitors.

This clonotype was counted many times. The antigen remains undetermined. From germline, CDR1 is SGHRS and CDR2 YFSETQ. CDR3 length: 16 amino acids. Losses at the gene ends were 4 bases for V and 2 bases for J; bases not matched to a gene: 5. As it was prepared, the TCRbeta library received unique molecular identifiers. TCRdb reprocessed the PCR reads via MiXCR and lists one record per CDR3 protein. Of around 300,000 distinct CDR3 sequences listed, roughly 7.8% were seen once; the top ten hold around 9.8%. The J gene is TRBJ2-3, the V gene TRBV5-1; 12 bases line up with TRBD2. The sequence came from a female patient aged 2 to 10 who had a stem cell transplant for Fanconi anemia, so the T cells may come from the graft donor. The sequencing used peripheral blood, collected 360 days after TCRalphabeta/CD19-depleted stem cell transplant. The CDR3 DNA follows: TGCGCCAGCAGCCCACTAGCGGGGGGCCCCACAGATACGCAGTATTTT. It yields the protein CASSPLAGGPTDTQYF.